One and the same sample provided the 24 T cell receptor beta chains below, sequenced in a study of blood T cell repertoires in COVID-19. The protocol was immunoSEQ multiplex PCR, while the TCRdb copy is restricted to in-frame clones and leaves out a portion. The sample records under 120,000 clones, 75% to 90% being singletons. What was sequenced was peripheral blood. The receptor set was obtained from a woman aged 80 or over with acute or convalescent COVID-19.

The rearrangement links TRBV7-9 to TRBJ1-4; D is perhaps TRBD1 (5 bases). Trimming shortened V by 1 base and J by 7 bases, and 19 bases separated the two germline ends. The CDR3 contains 17 residues. The germline CDR1 and CDR2 sequences are SEHNR and FQNEAQ (reference sequence). The CDR3 coding sequence is TGTGCCAGCAGCTTAGGAGTGACAGCAACTAATGGTGAAAAACTGTTTTTT. Protein: CASSLGVTATNGEKLFF.

The CDR3 is CASSIQGLGTGELFF. CDR3 DNA: TGTGCCAGCAGCATTCAGGGACTGGGAACCGGGGAGCTGTTTTTT. This rearrangement joins TRBV9 to TRBJ2-2; possible D gene TRBD2, 6 bases. Germline-derived CDR1 and CDR2 are SGDLS and YYNGEE. The V end lost 4 bases, the J end lost 5 bases, and 15 bases lay between the germline ends. This CDR3 contains 15 residues.

This clone has only one observation. The chain recombines TRBV2 with TRBJ2-5, with D possibly matching TRBD2 (5 bases). The CDR3 covers 13 residues. Trimming pared 3 bases from V and 4 bases from J, leaving 9 bases between. The germline CDR1 and CDR2 sequences are SNHLY and FYNNEI. Here the CDR3 DNA reads TGTGCCAGCAGTGAGGAGGTCCGAGAGACCCAGTACTTC. Residues: CASSEEVRETQYF.

This chain joins TRBV19 and TRBJ1-3, with D perhaps TRBD1 (6 bases). V lost 7 bases and J lost 4, with 14 bases in between. From germline, CDR1 is LNHDA and CDR2 SQIVND (reference sequence). The CDR3 runs 14 residues. As DNA, the CDR3 is TGTGCCAGTACTGAAACAGGGTACGGAAACACCATATATTTT. Protein sequence: CASTETGYGNTIYF. The entire variable domain, with the rest obtained from reference TRBV19 and TRBJ1-3, is as follows: DGGITQSPKYLFRKEGQNVTLSCEQNLNHDAMYWYRQDPGQGLRLIYYSQIVNDFQKGDIAEGYSVSREKKESFPLTVTSAQKNPTAFYLCASTETGYGNTIYFGEGSWLTVV.

This clone appeared a single time. The chain recombines TRBV28 with TRBJ1-5, with D unclear. Germline loops: CDR1 MDHEN, CDR2 SYDVKM. V lost 5 bases to trimming and J lost 9 bases, with 8 bases between them. The CDR3 has 11 amino acids. The CDR3 loop is CASSIRAPQHF. CDR3 DNA sequence: TGTGCCAGCAGTATAAGAGCGCCCCAGCATTTT.

This clone was detected once. V usage is TRBV10-3 and J usage is TRBJ2-7, with a possible D match to TRBD2 (7 bases). The germline V and J ends were trimmed by 6 bases and 0 bases, with 24 bases remaining between them. Germline CDR1 is ENHRY and CDR2 is SYGVKD. There are 18 residues in the CDR3. Here the CDR3 DNA reads TGTGCCATCAGCTTGCGGGGGCAAGGGACAAGCTTCTCCTACGAGCAGTACTTC. It specifies CAISLRGQGTSFSYEQYF.

A word on this clone: A read error may account for a junction end that differs from germline. The chain joins TRBV5-5 to TRBJ2-5; D is perhaps TRBD1 (5 bases). The CDR3 sequence is 13 residues long. The germline gives CDR1 SGHKS, CDR2 YYEKEE (reference sequence). DNA for the CDR3: TGTGCCAGCAGACCCTTGGGGCAAGGGACCCAGTACTTC. Amino acids: CASRPLGQGTQYF. Full variable domain (outside the CDR3, taken from reference TRBV5-5 and TRBJ2-5): DAGVTQSPTHLIKTRGQQVTLRCSPISGHKSVSWYQQVLGQGPQFIFQYYEKEERGRGNFPDRFSARQFPNYSSELNVNALLLGDSALYLCASRPLGQGTQYFGPGTRLLVL.

This clone has a handful of counts. The J gene is TRBJ1-6, the V gene TRBV27; 9 bases are a match to TRBD1. CDR1 and CDR2 (germline): MNHEY, SMNVEV (reference sequence). The length of the CDR3 is 15 residues. V lost 5 bases and J lost 9; bases outside the gene matches: 8. CDR3 DNA sequence: TGTGCCAGCAGTGGAACCGGGACAGGGTTTTCACCCCTCCACTTT. Translated: CASSGTGTGFSPLHF.

In DNA, the CDR3 is TGTGCCAGTAGTATGGGTACAGGGGTCGGTACAGATACGCAGTATTTT. It codes for CASSMGTGVGTDTQYF. V and J are TRBV19 and TRBJ2-3; TRBD1 matches 7 bases. With V trimmed by 3 bases and J by 3 bases, 9 bases remained unmatched. CDR1 is LNHDA, CDR2 SQIVND, per germline (reference sequence). The CDR3 sequence is 16 residues long.

This clone was counted once. CDR3 sequence reads: CASSLVFKYNEQFF. DNA of the CDR3: TGTGCCAGCAGCTTAGTCTTTAAATACAATGAGCAGTTCTTC. The chain has TRBV13 and TRBJ2-1; no reliable D call. The CDR3 length is 14 residues. Trimming pared 1 base from V and 4 bases from J, leaving 8 bases between. The germline gives CDR1 PRHDT, CDR2 FYEKMQ (reference sequence).

The chain has TRBV9 and TRBJ2-3; possibly TRBD1 for D (7 bases). Looked up from germline, CDR1 is SGDLS and CDR2 is YYNGEE. Trimming took 0 bases from V and 6 from J, leaving 23 bases between them. The CDR3 length is 18 residues. The CDR3 loop reads CASSVATAQGGLRDTQYF. The CDR3 DNA is TGTGCCAGCAGCGTAGCTACAGCTCAGGGGGGTCTTCGGGATACGCAGTATTTT.

This sequence joins TRBV29-1 and TRBJ1-2; no clear D. V lost 4 bases and J lost 7, with 10 bases in between. The germline CDR1 and CDR2 sequences are SQVTM and ANQGSEA. This CDR3 has 11 residues. The DNA of the CDR3 is TGCAGCGTTGTAGGGAGCGGTGGCTACACCTTC. Translation: CSVVGSGGYTF.

The chain employs TRBV19 and TRBJ2-1; a weak D match, TRBD1 (6 bases). Trimming pared 3 bases from V and 4 bases from J, leaving 13 bases between. The CDR3 runs 15 residues. Germline V gene data show CDR1 as LNHDA and CDR2 as SQIVND (reference sequence). In DNA form, the CDR3 reads TGTGCCAGTAGTATGACAGGTTATTCTTACAATGAGCAGTTCTTC. Translation gives CASSMTGYSYNEQFF.

The J gene is TRBJ1-1, the V gene TRBV7-6; maybe TRBD1 (5 bases). The CDR3 length is 15 residues. Germline V CDR1 and CDR2: SGHVS, FNYEAQ. V lost 2 bases and J lost 2, with 12 bases in between. CDR3 DNA sequence: TGTGCCAGCAGCTTATGGGGCACCGCCAACACTGAAGCTTTCTTT. It codes for CASSLWGTANTEAFF. Together with reference TRBV7-6 and TRBJ1-1, the CDR3 gives the full variable domain: GAGVSQSPRYKVTKRGQDVALRCDPISGHVSLYWYRQALGQGPEFLTYFNYEAQQDKSGLPNDRFSAERPEGSISTLTIQRTEQRDSAMYRCASSLWGTANTEAFFGQGTRLTVV.

This CDR3 reads CASSLVEGGTEAFF. The CDR3, as DNA: TGTGCCAGCAGCTTGGTAGAGGGTGGGACTGAAGCTTTCTTT. The chain joins TRBV5-4 to TRBJ1-1; the D is unclear. V shed 0 bases and J shed 5 bases, with 11 bases lying between them. Germline V CDR1 and CDR2: SGHNT, YYREEE (reference sequence). The CDR3 totals 14 residues.

The chain uses TRBV9 and TRBJ1-4; 7 nucleotides line up with TRBD1. The CDR3 has 15 residues. The ends lost 3 bases at V and 3 bases at J; junction bases unmatched: 5. Germline-derived CDR1 and CDR2 are SGDLS and YYNGEE. CDR3 sequence reads: CASSARQGPNEKLFF. CDR3 sequence (DNA): TGTGCCAGCAGCGCCCGACAGGGACCTAATGAAAAACTGTTTTTT.

This sequence joins TRBV7-9 and TRBJ1-6; 7 bases align to TRBD1. V was clipped by 0 bases and J by 9 bases; unmatched bases: 11. Per germline, CDR1 SEHNR and CDR2 FQNEAQ (reference sequence). This CDR3 is built from 17 residues. CDR3 sequence reads: CASSLAGTAGGISPLHF. The DNA for the CDR3 is TGTGCCAGCAGCTTAGCCGGGACAGCCGGGGGCATTTCACCCCTCCACTTT.

The V gene is TRBV7-6, the J gene TRBJ2-2; 10 bases are shared with TRBD2. The V gene's germline CDR1 is SGHVS and CDR2 FNYEAQ. The CDR3 spans 16 residues. Germline trimming cut 3 bases from V and 0 bases from J; bases unmatched to any gene: 1. CDR3 loop: CASSFLAGANTGELFF. The CDR3 bases are TGTGCCAGCAGCTTTCTAGCGGGGGCGAACACCGGGGAGCTGTTTTTT.

CDR3 sequence: CASSSTGGWANVLTF. The CDR3 bases are TGTGCCAGCAGTTCCACAGGGGGCTGGGCCAACGTCCTGACTTTC. The rearrangement links TRBV27 to TRBJ2-6, with TRBD1 identical over 9 bases. V trimming: 4 bases; J trimming: 5 bases; junction bases outside the gene matches: 3. CDR3 length: 15 residues. Germline loops: CDR1 MNHEY, CDR2 SMNVEV (reference sequence).

The V gene is TRBV7-9, the J gene TRBJ2-6, with 8 positions matching TRBD1. J was trimmed by 4 bases and V by 5 bases; bases with no gene match: 4. This CDR3 contains 15 residues. CDR1 SEHNR and CDR2 FQNEAQ come from the germline V gene (reference sequence). CDR3 sequence: CASSPWTGGANVLTF. The CDR3 DNA is TGTGCCAGCAGCCCGTGGACAGGGGGGGCCAACGTCCTGACTTTC.

V usage is TRBV24-1 and J usage is TRBJ2-2, with 9 bases lining up with TRBD1. V was clipped by 3 bases and J by 7 bases; unmatched bases: 11. CDR1 and CDR2 (germline): KGHDR, SFDVKD. The CDR3 sequence is 17 residues long. The CDR3 here is CATSDTGTGRGSGELFF. The CDR3 coding sequence is TGTGCCACCAGTGATACCGGGACAGGGCGGGGTAGCGGGGAGCTGTTTTTT.

V usage is TRBV7-2 and J usage is TRBJ1-6; D may be TRBD1 (6 bases). The CDR3 is made up of 16 amino acids. The V and J ends lost 1 base and 7 bases respectively, with 14 bases between them. In germline, CDR1 is SGHTA, CDR2 FQGNSA. The CDR3 region has the DNA TGTGCCAGCAGCTTAGAGGGACAAGGCCTGAATTCACCCCTCCACTTT. Protein: CASSLEGQGLNSPLHF. The full variable domain, in which reference TRBV7-2 and TRBJ1-6 provide the parts outside the CDR3, is GAGVSQSPSNKVTEKGKDVELRCDPISGHTALYWYRQSLGQGLEFLIYFQGNSAPDKSGLPSDRFSAERTGGSVSTLTIQRTQQEDSAVYLCASSLEGQGLNSPLHFGNGTRLTVT.

V usage is TRBV28 and J usage is TRBJ1-1; D is undetermined. The CDR3 runs to 14 residues. Germline CDR1 and CDR2: MDHEN and SYDVKM. V shed 1 base and J shed 6 bases, with 12 bases lying between them. DNA for the CDR3: TGTGCCAGCAGTTTATCCCCCCTTTTCGCTGAAGCTTTCTTT. This gives the protein CASSLSPLFAEAFF.

The chain joins TRBV29-1 to TRBJ1-6; D may be TRBD1 (5 bases). This CDR3 region has 13 residues. Trimming cost V 5 bases and J 5 bases, with 10 bases left between them. Germline V gene sequence: CDR1 SQVTM, CDR2 ANQGSEA. The CDR3 DNA follows: TGCAGCGTTCGACTGACAGATAATTCACCCCTCCACTTT. Amino acids: CSVRLTDNSPLHF.